Here is one T cell receptor (beta chain) with its context. Its antigen is unknown. The sample belongs to a study of pediatric ulcerative colitis. The table came from immunoSEQ multiplex PCR; TCRdb's copy has only in-frame clones and leaves some out. Here the sample spans roughly 64,000 clones, roughly 90% being singletons. This CDR3 spans 12 amino acids. Per the germline V gene, CDR1 is MNHEY and CDR2 is SVGAGI. Trimming cost V 6 bases and J 2 bases, with 7 bases left between them. Whole-study findings and limits: Compared with controls, ulcerative colitis showed greater blood-rectum clone sharing. Total lymphocyte DNA, not sorted subsets, was the template.

The TCR originated in a boy aged 10-17 years with severe ulcerative colitis. The chain links TRBV6-5 to TRBJ2-5, with TRBD2 as a possible D gene (6 bases). The sequenced sample was blood. Here the CDR3 DNA reads TGTGCCAGCAGGGGGGGTCAAGAGACCCAGTACTTC. The encoded protein is CASRGGQETQYF.